A single sample gave rise to the 29 T cell receptor beta chains below, sequenced in a study of T cells in Graves' hyperthyroidism and ophthalmopathy. What was amplified from RNA transcripts were TCR beta CDR3 regions. TCR CDR3 regions were first amplified by RT-PCR with HTBI primers. TCRdb itself ran the multiplex PCR reads through MiXCR, one entry per CDR3 protein. The data contain under 450,000 distinct CDR3 sequences, approximately 17% of them singletons. Sequenced input: blood. The receptors were sampled from a woman in her thirties with Graves' hyperthyroidism that later progressed to Graves' ophthalmopathy.

This clonotype was detected ten times or more. This chain uses TRBV29-1 with TRBJ2-1; 10 bases agree with TRBD2. CDR3 length: 17 residues. Germline CDR1 SQVTM, CDR2 ANQGSEA. V gave up 1 base and J gave up 4 bases; unmatched junction bases: 10. This chain's CDR3 is CSVEGLSSGRQYNEQFF. The CDR3 DNA is TGCAGCGTTGAAGGTTTGTCTAGCGGGAGACAATACAATGAGCAGTTCTTC.

This clonotype was seen more than once but under ten times. The CDR3 sequence is CASSLARDRGYNEQFF. CDR3 nucleotides: TGTGCCAGCAGCTTGGCTAGGGACAGGGGTTACAATGAGCAGTTCTTC. The V and J genes are TRBV5-5 and TRBJ2-1, with 10 bases that match TRBD1. V was clipped by 0 bases and J by 4 bases; unmatched bases: 4. This CDR3 spans 16 amino acids. Looked up from germline, CDR1 is SGHKS and CDR2 is YYEKEE (reference sequence).

This clonotype occurred once. The J gene is TRBJ2-1, the V gene TRBV11-3; D is unclear. Per germline, CDR1 SGHNT and CDR2 YENEEA. CDR3 length: 12 residues. The V and J ends lost 5 bases and 9 bases respectively, with 11 bases between them. The CDR3 sequence: CASSQSYGEQFF. The CDR3 region has the DNA TGTGCCAGCAGCCAATCGTACGGTGAGCAGTTCTTC.

This clonotype was seen a few times. The chain employs TRBV19 and TRBJ1-1, with D perhaps TRBD1 (5 bases). CDR1 and CDR2 from the germline V gene are LNHDA and SQIVND (reference sequence). V shed 3 bases and J shed 4 bases, with 12 bases lying between them. CDR3 length: 14 residues. The CDR3 DNA is TGTGCCAGTAGTATGGCAGGGAAGGGCACTGAAGCTTTCTTT. Translation: CASSMAGKGTEAFF.

This clonotype was counted many times. The genes are TRBV12-3 or TRBV12-4 and TRBJ1-1, with a possible D match to TRBD1 (5 bases). Trimming took off 0 bases at V and 8 bases at J, with 10 bases between the two ends. The CDR3 is made up of 13 amino acids. CDR3 sequence: CASSLALWGEAFF. CDR3 DNA: TGTGCCAGCAGTTTAGCGCTATGGGGGGAAGCTTTCTTT.

CDR3 sequence (DNA): TGTGCCACCAGTCGTAGCGGGGGGGCGAGGACAGATACGCAGTATTTT. This translates into CATSRSGGARTDTQYF. V usage is TRBV24-1 and J usage is TRBJ2-3, with 11 bases matching TRBD2. Unmatched junction bases numbered 7, after V lost 6 bases and J lost 3 bases. In germline, CDR1 is KGHDR, CDR2 SFDVKD. This CDR3 region has 16 residues.

This clonotype occurred many times. V is TRBV5-6 and J is TRBJ2-5; D not resolved. Trimming stripped 3 bases from V and 3 bases from J, with 12 bases between. The CDR3 extends over 14 amino acids. The germline gives CDR1 SGHDT, CDR2 YYEEEE. The CDR3 sequence is CASSSLGPKETQYF. The CDR3 nucleotides are TGTGCCAGCAGCTCCCTGGGCCCGAAAGAGACCCAGTACTTC.

In its sample, this clonotype was seen a few times. The chain is built from TRBV5-1 and TRBJ2-2; TRBD2 is a possible D gene (5 bases). Germline V gene lookup returns CDR1 SGHRS and CDR2 YFSETQ. The germline V and J ends were trimmed by 3 bases and 2 bases, with 8 bases remaining between them. CDR3 length: 14 amino acids. The CDR3 nucleotides are TGCGCCAGCAGCTACGGGGTTAACACCGGGGAGCTGTTTTTT. It specifies CASSYGVNTGELFF.

This clonotype occurred a few times. The chain's CDR3 is CASSARGKGYNSPLHF. The CDR3, as DNA: TGTGCCAGCAGCGCCCGGGGGAAGGGCTATAATTCACCCCTCCACTTT. The J gene is TRBJ1-6, the V gene TRBV6-1, with D maybe TRBD1 (5 bases). Germline V gene data show CDR1 as MNHNS and CDR2 as SASEGT. V lost 6 bases and J lost 3, with 15 bases in between. The CDR3 has 16 residues.

This clonotype showed up many times. The rearrangement links TRBV29-1 to TRBJ2-7, with D possibly TRBD2 on 6 matching bases. The CDR3 length is 12 residues. V was shortened by 6 bases and J by 5 bases, with 14 bases between the two germline ends. Germline assignment: CDR1 SQVTM and CDR2 ANQGSEA. CDR3 in DNA: TGCAGCGTGGGGAGGTCGGGGGACGAGCAGTACTTC. Protein sequence: CSVGRSGDEQYF.

This clonotype was counted many times. The chain has TRBV12-3 or TRBV12-4 and TRBJ2-2; 8 nucleotides match TRBD2. V lost 4 bases, J lost 10 bases, and 8 bases stayed unmatched. This CDR3 is 14 amino acids long. The CDR3 region has the DNA TGTGCCAGCAGTTCCGTAGCGGGGTGGAAGGAGCTGTTTTTT. Protein product: CASSSVAGWKELFF.

This clonotype was counted between two and nine times. This chain connects TRBV3-1 to TRBJ2-2; D gene ambiguous. Trimming shortened V by 4 bases and J by 4 bases, and 13 bases separated the two germline ends. The CDR3 covers 15 residues. Germline CDR1 and CDR2: LGHDT and YNNKEL (reference sequence). The CDR3 protein is CASSLPAAATGELFF. DNA of the CDR3: TGTGCCAGCAGCCTCCCAGCAGCCGCCACCGGGGAGCTGTTTTTT.

The chain employs TRBV20-1 and TRBJ1-4; D ambiguous. The CDR3 runs to 14 residues. Germline CDR1 is DFQATT and CDR2 is SNEGSKA (reference sequence). The V and J ends lost 1 base and 4 bases respectively, with 10 bases between them. CDR3 DNA: TGCAGTGCTAGAGTACTGGGAATTAATGAAAAACTGTTTTTT. This translates into CSARVLGINEKLFF.

This clonotype occurred many times. V is TRBV6-2 or TRBV6-3 and J is TRBJ1-1, with D maybe TRBD1 (6 bases). The CDR3 is made up of 14 amino acids. The V end lost 0 bases, the J end lost 6 bases, and 11 bases lay between the germline ends. CDR1 and CDR2 (germline): MNHEY, SVGEGT. CDR3 nucleotides: TGTGCCAGCAGTTACTCGGGGGCCGACCCTGAAGCTTTCTTT. Amino acids: CASSYSGADPEAFF.

This clonotype was detected ten times or more. This rearrangement joins TRBV7-9 to TRBJ2-1; no reliable D call. In germline, CDR1 is SEHNR, CDR2 FQNEAQ (reference sequence). Trimming stripped 1 base from V and 12 bases from J, with 16 bases between. The CDR3 is 14 residues long. CDR3 sequence (DNA): TGTGCCAGCAGCTTAGAAGGCACAAGGGTAGGGCAGTTCTTC. It codes for CASSLEGTRVGQFF.

This clonotype came up many times. This sequence joins TRBV7-2 and TRBJ1-4; possibly TRBD1 for D (5 bases). CDR1 and CDR2 from the germline V gene are SGHTA and FQGNSA. V shed 6 bases and J shed 10 bases, with 24 bases lying between them. This CDR3 has 16 residues. CDR3 DNA: TGTGCCAGCAGTCAGGGACCGCTTCTTAATGAGGGAAAACTGTTTTTT. Translated, it gives CASSQGPLLNEGKLFF. Full variable domain (missing parts from reference TRBV7-2 and TRBJ1-4): GAGVSQSPSNKVTEKGKDVELRCDPISGHTALYWYRQSLGQGLEFLIYFQGNSAPDKSGLPSDRFSAERTGGSVSTLTIQRTQQEDSAVYLCASSQGPLLNEGKLFFGSGTQLSVL.

This clonotype has only one observation. This may be a read error: a much more frequent sequence differs by one nucleotide. This sequence joins TRBV28 and TRBJ2-5; 7 nucleotides agree with TRBD1. The CDR3 spans 10 residues. Germline V gives CDR1 MDHEN, CDR2 SYDVKM. CDR3 sequence (DNA): TGTACCAGCCAGGGGGAAACCCAGTACTTC. It specifies CTSQGETQYF.

This chain uses TRBV6-1 with TRBJ1-2; D is undetermined. Trimming removed 1 base at V and 8 bases at J, with 11 bases between. The CDR3 contains 13 residues. Germline lookup yields CDR1 MNHNS and CDR2 SASEGT. CDR3 sequence (DNA): TGTGCCAGCAGTGAAGTTTACCGGGAAGGCTACACCTTC. This codes for CASSEVYREGYTF.

This clonotype was detected ten times or more. This chain connects TRBV6-1 to TRBJ2-1; D unresolved. CDR3 length: 12 residues. V lost 4 bases, J lost 4 bases, and 5 bases lay in between. Germline V lookup: CDR1 MNHNS, CDR2 SASEGT. Here the CDR3 DNA reads TGTGCCAGCAGTGTAGAGTACAATGAGCAGTTCTTC. It is translated as CASSVEYNEQFF.

Ten or more counts support this clonotype. The chain joins TRBV27 to TRBJ2-7, with D possibly being TRBD1 or TRBD2 (5 bases each). V was trimmed by 3 bases and J by 6 bases, leaving 18 bases between them. Germline assignment: CDR1 MNHEY and CDR2 SMNVEV (reference sequence). The CDR3 runs to 15 residues. The CDR3 coding sequence is TGTGCCAGCAGTTTGTTCGGGACCCAAGCCCTCGAGCAGTACTTC. Its protein product is CASSLFGTQALEQYF.

In its sample, this clonotype was seen many times. The CDR3 nucleotides read TGCAGTGCGGGCTACTCGTTCGACGAGCAGTACTTC. This codes for CSAGYSFDEQYF. This chain uses TRBV20-1 with TRBJ2-7; D ambiguous. Trimming took 6 bases from V and 5 from J, leaving 14 bases between them. The CDR3 consists of 12 residues. Germline V lookup: CDR1 DFQATT, CDR2 SNEGSKA (reference sequence).

The chain combines TRBV2 with TRBJ2-7; the match to TRBD1 covers 7 bases. Unmatched junction bases numbered 4, after V lost 11 bases and J lost 0 bases. CDR1 is SNHLY, CDR2 FYNNEI, per germline. The CDR3 is 12 amino acids. The CDR3 loop is CAVTGLSYEQYF. Here the CDR3 DNA reads TGTGCCGTGACAGGGCTCTCCTACGAGCAGTACTTC.

This clonotype was recorded many times. This chain connects TRBV11-2 to TRBJ1-1; no reliable D call. The CDR3 is made up of 14 amino acids. Trimming took off 2 bases at V and 0 bases at J, with 7 bases between the two ends. Germline V gives CDR1 SGHAT, CDR2 FQNNGV. In nucleotides, the CDR3 is TGTGCCAGCAGCTTACCTCCCATGAACACTGAAGCTTTCTTT. Amino acids: CASSLPPMNTEAFF. Using reference TRBV11-2 and TRBJ1-1 for the parts outside the CDR3, the full variable domain is EAGVAQSPRYKIIEKRQSVAFWCNPISGHATLYWYQQILGQGPKLLIQFQNNGVVDDSQLPKDRFSAERLKGVDSTLKIQPAKLEDSAVYLCASSLPPMNTEAFFGQGTRLTVV.

This clonotype has more than one count but fewer than ten. The genes are TRBV5-1 and TRBJ1-3, with no clear D. Between the trimmed V and J ends, which lost 0 bases and 0 bases, there was a span of 10 bases. Per germline, CDR1 SGHRS and CDR2 YFSETQ. The CDR3 is 16 amino acids. The CDR3 DNA follows: TGCGCCAGCAGCTTGGGCGTCCAGGTCTCTGGAAACACCATATATTTT. This gives the protein CASSLGVQVSGNTIYF.

The sample holds many counts of this clonotype. This chain connects TRBV11-2 to TRBJ1-1; 8 nucleotides match TRBD1. Germline V gene sequence: CDR1 SGHAT, CDR2 FQNNGV. This CDR3 has 15 amino acids. V lost 1 base and J lost 4; bases outside the gene matches: 5. CDR3 sequence (DNA): TGTGCCAGCAGCTTAGTGACAGGGGTGGGCACTGAAGCTTTCTTT. Protein product: CASSLVTGVGTEAFF.

The chain couples TRBV29-1 to TRBJ1-1; no clear D gene. This CDR3 comprises 11 residues. The V and J ends lost 8 bases and 3 bases respectively, with 10 bases between them. Germline loops: CDR1 SQVTM, CDR2 ANQGSEA. The DNA of the CDR3 is TGCAGCTCGATCGAGGACACTGAAGCTTTCTTT. It yields the protein CSSIEDTEAFF.

The chain combines TRBV20-1 with TRBJ2-7, with 10 nucleotides matching TRBD1. Trimming cost V 6 bases and J 6 bases; bases outside gene matches: 8. The CDR3 is made up of 13 amino acids. Germline V gives CDR1 DFQATT, CDR2 SNEGSKA (reference sequence). The CDR3 DNA reads TGCAGTGCGAGCCGGGACAGGGGAAGCGAGCAGTACTTC. Protein product: CSASRDRGSEQYF.

This clonotype has a handful of counts. A junction end diverges from the germline sequence, so it may reflect a read error. The J gene is TRBJ2-6, the V gene TRBV20-1; 9 nucleotides align to TRBD2. Germline CDR1 DFQATT, CDR2 SNEGSKA (reference sequence). The length of the CDR3 is 17 residues. DNA of the CDR3: TGCAGTGCCAGAGCCGGCGGGGGGGTTCCTGGGGCCAACGTCCTGACTTTC. Protein product: CSARAGGGVPGANVLTF.

This clonotype was seen at least ten times. The J gene is TRBJ1-1, the V gene TRBV29-1; possible D gene TRBD1, 6 bases. This CDR3 has 15 residues. CDR1 and CDR2 from the germline V gene are SQVTM and ANQGSEA. Trimming took off 1 base at V and 3 bases at J, with 15 bases between the two ends. CDR3 sequence: CSVEGGGGWDTEAFF. The CDR3 nucleotides read TGCAGCGTTGAAGGGGGAGGGGGGTGGGACACTGAAGCTTTCTTT.